This entry is about one T cell receptor (beta chain). These data originate in a study of blood T cell repertoires in COVID-19. Study at large: The study drew acute and convalescent COVID-19 samples from the United States, Italy and Spain. PBMCs, B-cell-depleted T cells, or T cells provided the cDNA or gDNA that made up the material.

A Seattle source enrolled patients during active infection and followed them longitudinally. Source study methods: Reference gene primer amplification gave nucleated cell count estimates. Using immunoSEQ multiplex PCR, the repertoire was profiled, and TCRdb retains in-frame clones only, with some absent. V and J calls and clone size are copied from that table; D and trimming were computed from the DNA. In the table there are approximately 330,000 clones, roughly 87% of which are singletons. Trimming at V came to 5 bases and at J to 0 bases, leaving 9 bases not matched to a gene. This CDR3 is 16 amino acids long. The germline CDR1 and CDR2 sequences are MNHEY and SVGEGT.

The sample consisted of peripheral blood. The chain links TRBV6-2 or TRBV6-3 to TRBJ1-2; TRBD1 matches at 7 bases. The sequence was collected from a young man with COVID-19, enrolled during active disease. The CDR3 sequence: CASSRDRVKANYGYTF. The CDR3, as DNA: TGTGCCAGCAGTCGCGACAGGGTGAAAGCTAACTATGGCTACACCTTC.